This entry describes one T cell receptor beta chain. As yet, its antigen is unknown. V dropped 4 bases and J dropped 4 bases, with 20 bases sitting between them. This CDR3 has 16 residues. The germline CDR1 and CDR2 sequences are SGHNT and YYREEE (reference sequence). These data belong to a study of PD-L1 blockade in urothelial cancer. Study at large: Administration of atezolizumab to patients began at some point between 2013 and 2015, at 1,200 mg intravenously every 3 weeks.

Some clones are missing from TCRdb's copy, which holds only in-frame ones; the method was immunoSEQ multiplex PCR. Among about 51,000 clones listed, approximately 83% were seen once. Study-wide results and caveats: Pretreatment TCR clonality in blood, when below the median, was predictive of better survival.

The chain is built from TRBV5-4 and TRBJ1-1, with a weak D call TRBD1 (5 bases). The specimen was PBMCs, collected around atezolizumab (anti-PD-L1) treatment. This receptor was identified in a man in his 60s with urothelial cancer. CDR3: CASSPGRVKITTEAFF. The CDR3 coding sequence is TGTGCCAGCAGCCCCGGCAGGGTCAAAATAACCACTGAAGCTTTCTTT. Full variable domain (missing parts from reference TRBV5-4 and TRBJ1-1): ETGVTQSPTHLIKTRGQQVTLRCSSQSGHNTVSWYQQALGQGPQFIFQYYREEENGRGNFPPRFSGLQFPNYSSELNVNALELDDSALYLCASSPGRVKITTEAFFGQGTRLTVV.